The rows below give T cell receptor beta chains drawn from one sample of a study of cytomegalovirus exposure and HLA in healthy donors. TCRdb's copy holds only in-frame clones and misses some; the assay was immunoSEQ multiplex PCR. This table has 250,000 or so clones, over 70% appearing once. The sample was PBMCs. All receptors come from a woman between 55 and 75 years old in good health and CMV-seropositive. Both conserved end residues are part of each CDR3. The D gene is left open where the match is weak. Rows may omit the clone size; those that give it use once, few, many or a size class.

CDR3aa: CASSQDEGRFYEQYF
CDR3nt: TGCGCCAGCAGCCAAGATGAGGGGAGGTTCTACGAGCAGTACTTC
v_gene: TRBV4-1
abundance: -
d_gene: -
j_gene: TRBJ2-7

CDR3aa: CASSPLGQEETQYF
CDR3nt: TGTGCCAGCAGCCCGCTGGGGCAGGAAGAGACCCAGTACTTC
v_gene: TRBV9
abundance: -
d_gene: -
j_gene: TRBJ2-5

CDR3aa: CASLGTSSYEQYF
CDR3nt: TGCGCCAGCCTGGGCACGAGCTCCTACGAGCAGTACTTC
v_gene: TRBV10-2
abundance: -
d_gene: -
j_gene: TRBJ2-7

CDR3aa: CSVEEGRGTDTQYF
CDR3nt: TGCAGCGTTGAAGAAGGTCGGGGCACAGATACGCAGTATTTT
v_gene: TRBV29-1
abundance: few
d_gene: -
j_gene: TRBJ2-3

CDR3aa: CASRDSAANYGYTF
CDR3nt: TGTGCCAGCAGGGACAGTGCGGCTAACTATGGCTACACCTTC
v_gene: TRBV14
abundance: many
d_gene: -
j_gene: TRBJ1-2

CDR3aa: CASSSPTSDEQFF
CDR3nt: TGCGCCAGCAGTAGCCCGACTAGCGACGAGCAGTTCTTC
v_gene: TRBV10-2
abundance: -
d_gene: TRBD2
j_gene: TRBJ2-1

CDR3aa: CASSSGAPFELFF
CDR3nt: TGTGCCAGCTCATCAGGGGCCCCCTTCGAACTGTTTTTT
v_gene: TRBV28
abundance: -
d_gene: -
j_gene: TRBJ1-4

CDR3aa: CASSEQVFANTGELFF
CDR3nt: TGTGCCAGCAGTGAACAGGTCTTCGCGAACACCGGGGAGCTGTTTTTT
v_gene: TRBV2
abundance: -
d_gene: -
j_gene: TRBJ2-2

CDR3aa: CASSRPGGGETQYF
CDR3nt: TGTGCCAGCAGTCGCCCGGGGGGAGGAGAGACCCAGTACTTC
v_gene: TRBV27
abundance: few
d_gene: TRBD2
j_gene: TRBJ2-5

CDR3aa: CASGGGIYGYTF
CDR3nt: TGTGCCAGCGGGGGGGGGATCTATGGCTACACCTTC
v_gene: TRBV6-5
abundance: -
d_gene: -
j_gene: TRBJ1-2

CDR3aa: CASSSILSGGSGTQYF
CDR3nt: TGTGCCAGCAGCTCGATCCTCTCAGGGGGCTCGGGGACCCAGTACTTC
v_gene: TRBV5-4
abundance: once
d_gene: TRBD1
j_gene: TRBJ2-5

CDR3aa: CASSLEGDGNEKLFF
CDR3nt: TGCGCCAGCAGCTTGGAGGGAGATGGTAATGAAAAACTGTTTTTT
v_gene: TRBV5-1
abundance: few
d_gene: -
j_gene: TRBJ1-4

CDR3aa: CASNRDTYTGELFF
CDR3nt: TGTGCCAGCAACAGGGACACATACACCGGGGAGCTGTTTTTT
v_gene: TRBV28
abundance: -
d_gene: -
j_gene: TRBJ2-2

CDR3aa: CASSPGMSYNEQFF
CDR3nt: TGTGCCAGCAGCCCAGGGATGTCCTACAATGAGCAGTTCTTC
v_gene: TRBV7-9
abundance: -
d_gene: -
j_gene: TRBJ2-1

CDR3aa: CASEGGLAGAGEQYF
CDR3nt: TGTGCCAGTGAGGGGGGTCTAGCGGGAGCGGGGGAGCAGTACTTC
v_gene: TRBV2
abundance: -
d_gene: TRBD2
j_gene: TRBJ2-5

CDR3aa: CASSTRQGGSNQPQHF
CDR3nt: TGTGCCAGTAGCACGAGACAGGGTGGGAGCAATCAGCCCCAGCATTTT
v_gene: TRBV19
abundance: -
d_gene: TRBD1
j_gene: TRBJ1-5

CDR3aa: CASSLEGGTEAFF
CDR3nt: TGTGCCAGCAGCTTAGAAGGAGGCACTGAAGCTTTCTTT
v_gene: TRBV7-9
abundance: -
d_gene: -
j_gene: TRBJ1-1

CDR3aa: CASSVGRDPDFYEQYF
CDR3nt: TGTGCCAGCAGCGTAGGAAGGGATCCGGACTTCTACGAGCAGTACTTC
v_gene: TRBV9
abundance: -
d_gene: -
j_gene: TRBJ2-7

CDR3aa: CASSSQGTLYNEQFF
CDR3nt: TGTGCCAGCAGCTCACAGGGGACCCTCTACAATGAGCAGTTCTTC
v_gene: TRBV9
abundance: -
d_gene: TRBD1
j_gene: TRBJ2-1

CDR3aa: CASSPTTSTYNEQFF
CDR3nt: TGCGCCAGCAGCCCTACGACTAGTACCTACAATGAGCAGTTCTTC
v_gene: TRBV5-1
abundance: -
d_gene: -
j_gene: TRBJ2-1

CDR3aa: CASSMSGQGNEKLFF
CDR3nt: TGTGCCAGTAGTATGTCGGGACAGGGGAATGAAAAACTGTTTTTT
v_gene: TRBV19
abundance: -
d_gene: TRBD1
j_gene: TRBJ1-4

CDR3aa: CASSVASGSTGELFF
CDR3nt: TGTGCCAGCAGCGTGGCTAGCGGGAGCACCGGGGAGCTGTTTTTT
v_gene: TRBV9
abundance: once
d_gene: TRBD2
j_gene: TRBJ2-2

CDR3aa: CASSYAQGLTGELFF
CDR3nt: TGTGCCAGCAGTTACGCCCAGGGTCTCACCGGGGAGCTGTTTTTT
v_gene: TRBV6-6
abundance: few
d_gene: -
j_gene: TRBJ2-2

CDR3aa: CASSLLGPLAEPSYNEQFF
CDR3nt: TGTGCCAGCAGCTTGTTGGGTCCGCTAGCGGAGCCCTCCTACAATGAGCAGTTCTTC
v_gene: TRBV5-6
abundance: -
d_gene: TRBD2
j_gene: TRBJ2-1

CDR3aa: CASTGFGEQYF
CDR3nt: TGTGCCAGCACAGGGTTCGGTGAGCAGTACTTC
v_gene: TRBV27
abundance: -
d_gene: -
j_gene: TRBJ2-7

CDR3aa: CASSEGRYQPQHF
CDR3nt: TGTGCCAGCAGTGAGGGGAGATATCAGCCCCAGCATTTT
v_gene: TRBV25-1
abundance: -
d_gene: -
j_gene: TRBJ1-5

CDR3aa: CAWAAGTGYEQYF
CDR3nt: TGTGCCTGGGCAGCCGGGACAGGGTACGAGCAGTACTTC
v_gene: TRBV30
abundance: -
d_gene: TRBD1
j_gene: TRBJ2-7

CDR3aa: CASTRGYEQYF
CDR3nt: TGTGCCAGCACTAGGGGGTACGAGCAGTACTTC
v_gene: TRBV6-5
abundance: -
d_gene: -
j_gene: TRBJ2-7

CDR3aa: CASSQRVGTINEKLFF
CDR3nt: TGCGCCAGCAGCCAACGGGTTGGGACAATTAATGAAAAACTGTTTTTT
v_gene: TRBV4-1
abundance: -
d_gene: -
j_gene: TRBJ1-4

CDR3aa: CASSLRVNTGELFF
CDR3nt: TGTGCCAGCAGTCTGCGGGTCAACACCGGGGAGCTGTTTTTT
v_gene: TRBV27
abundance: -
d_gene: -
j_gene: TRBJ2-2

CDR3aa: CASRPDSNYGYTF
CDR3nt: TGTGCCAGCAGACCCGACAGTAACTATGGCTACACCTTC
v_gene: TRBV6-1
abundance: -
d_gene: -
j_gene: TRBJ1-2

CDR3aa: CASSPSGSLNNEQFF
CDR3nt: TGTGCCAGCAGCCCAAGCGGAAGCCTTAACAATGAGCAGTTCTTC
v_gene: TRBV7-3
abundance: -
d_gene: -
j_gene: TRBJ2-1

CDR3aa: CASSPGGTANEKLFF
CDR3nt: TGTGCCAGCAGCCCAGGGGGCACGGCTAATGAAAAACTGTTTTTT
v_gene: TRBV7-8
abundance: -
d_gene: TRBD1
j_gene: TRBJ1-4

CDR3aa: CASAIHGGVSYTF
CDR3nt: TGTGCTAGTGCTATCCACGGGGGTGTGAGCTACACCTTC
v_gene: TRBV12-5
abundance: -
d_gene: -
j_gene: TRBJ1-2

CDR3aa: CASSPWDRGTEAFF
CDR3nt: TGTGCCAGCAGCCCATGGGACAGGGGCACTGAAGCTTTCTTT
v_gene: TRBV5-4
abundance: -
d_gene: TRBD1
j_gene: TRBJ1-1

CDR3aa: CAIRGSGRSYEQYF
CDR3nt: TGTGCCATCAGGGGTAGCGGGAGATCCTACGAGCAGTACTTC
v_gene: TRBV10-3
abundance: -
d_gene: TRBD2
j_gene: TRBJ2-7

CDR3aa: CASSLGGVAKNIQYF
CDR3nt: TGTGCCAGCAGCTTAGGCGGGGTGGCCAAAAACATTCAGTACTTC
v_gene: TRBV13
abundance: -
d_gene: -
j_gene: TRBJ2-4

CDR3aa: CAYSTSGGNQPQHF
CDR3nt: TGTGCCTACTCCACATCGGGGGGGAATCAGCCCCAGCATTTT
v_gene: TRBV6-6
abundance: once
d_gene: -
j_gene: TRBJ1-5

CDR3aa: CASSQDRAGGHRYEQYF
CDR3nt: TGTGCCAGCAGCCAAGATCGGGCGGGAGGCCATCGCTACGAGCAGTACTTC
v_gene: TRBV14
abundance: -
d_gene: TRBD2
j_gene: TRBJ2-7

CDR3aa: CASSLLVSSYEQYF
CDR3nt: TGTGCCAGCAGCTTACTGGTCAGCTCCTACGAGCAGTACTTC
v_gene: TRBV7-9
abundance: -
d_gene: -
j_gene: TRBJ2-7

CDR3aa: CASSDPLSYEQYF
CDR3nt: TGCGCCAGCAGTGATCCACTCTCCTACGAGCAGTACTTC
v_gene: TRBV10-1
abundance: -
d_gene: -
j_gene: TRBJ2-7

CDR3aa: CASSLVGTQGEQFF
CDR3nt: TGTGCCAGCAGCTTGGTAGGGACACAGGGTGAGCAGTTCTTC
v_gene: TRBV5-4
abundance: few
d_gene: -
j_gene: TRBJ2-1

CDR3aa: CASSQKTGGEEKLFF
CDR3nt: TGCGCCAGCAGCCAAAAAACAGGGGGAGAGGAAAAACTGTTTTTT
v_gene: TRBV4-1
abundance: -
d_gene: TRBD1
j_gene: TRBJ1-4

CDR3aa: CASSPTSGAYEQYF
CDR3nt: TGTGCCAGCTCACCAACTAGCGGGGCGTACGAGCAGTACTTC
v_gene: TRBV18
abundance: -
d_gene: TRBD2
j_gene: TRBJ2-7

CDR3aa: CATGLPSFSNQPQHF
CDR3nt: TGTGCCACCGGACTCCCCTCTTTTAGCAATCAGCCCCAGCATTTT
v_gene: TRBV15
abundance: -
d_gene: -
j_gene: TRBJ1-5

CDR3aa: CASSERTLSLGELFF
CDR3nt: TGTGCCAGCAGTGAAAGGACACTATCTCTCGGGGAGCTGTTTTTT
v_gene: TRBV6-1
abundance: -
d_gene: -
j_gene: TRBJ2-2

CDR3aa: CASSLRLADIQYF
CDR3nt: TGCGCCAGCAGCTTACGACTAGCGGACATTCAGTACTTC
v_gene: TRBV5-1
abundance: -
d_gene: TRBD2
j_gene: TRBJ2-4

CDR3aa: CASSLNRASNTEAFF
CDR3nt: TGTGCCAGCAGCTTAAACAGGGCTTCGAACACTGAAGCTTTCTTT
v_gene: TRBV7-3
abundance: -
d_gene: -
j_gene: TRBJ1-1

CDR3aa: CSSRPGTGSYGYTF
CDR3nt: TGTTCCAGCCGTCCCGGGACAGGGAGCTATGGCTACACCTTC
v_gene: TRBV7-9
abundance: few
d_gene: TRBD1
j_gene: TRBJ1-2

CDR3aa: CASSRAGRNYEQYF
CDR3nt: TGTGCCAGCAGTCGAGCGGGACGGAACTACGAGCAGTACTTC
v_gene: TRBV27
abundance: -
d_gene: TRBD2
j_gene: TRBJ2-7

CDR3aa: CASSPGWDGYTF
CDR3nt: TGTGCCAGCAGTCCAGGGTGGGATGGCTACACCTTC
v_gene: TRBV28
abundance: -
d_gene: -
j_gene: TRBJ1-2

CDR3aa: CASSHRDWSRFSGYTF
CDR3nt: TGCGCCAGCAGCCACAGGGATTGGTCTAGGTTTTCAGGCTACACCTTC
v_gene: TRBV4-1
abundance: -
d_gene: -
j_gene: TRBJ1-2

CDR3aa: CASSQGRGGRDVTQYF
CDR3nt: TGCGCCAGCAGCCAAGGTCGAGGCGGGAGGGATGTTACGCAGTATTTT
v_gene: TRBV4-1
abundance: -
d_gene: TRBD2
j_gene: TRBJ2-3

CDR3aa: CASSLAHRGRPYNEQFF
CDR3nt: TGTGCCAGCAGCTTGGCCCACAGGGGGCGGCCCTACAATGAGCAGTTCTTC
v_gene: TRBV5-4
abundance: -
d_gene: TRBD1
j_gene: TRBJ2-1

CDR3aa: CASSLVRGDEQFF
CDR3nt: TGTGCCAGCAGCTTAGTACGGGGGGATGAGCAGTTCTTC
v_gene: TRBV7-2
abundance: -
d_gene: TRBD2
j_gene: TRBJ2-1

CDR3aa: CASSPSLAGGNEQFF
CDR3nt: TGCGCCAGCAGCCCCAGCCTAGCGGGAGGGAATGAGCAGTTCTTC
v_gene: TRBV5-1
abundance: -
d_gene: TRBD2
j_gene: TRBJ2-1

CDR3aa: CASRASNYGYTF
CDR3nt: TGCGCCAGCAGGGCCTCTAACTATGGCTACACCTTC
v_gene: TRBV5-1
abundance: once
d_gene: -
j_gene: TRBJ1-2

CDR3aa: CASRQNRGPNYGYTF
CDR3nt: TGTGCCAGCAGACAAAACAGGGGGCCAAACTATGGCTACACCTTC
v_gene: TRBV28
abundance: -
d_gene: TRBD1
j_gene: TRBJ1-2

CDR3aa: CASSEHGGEQYF
CDR3nt: TGCGCCAGCAGCGAGCACGGGGGAGAGCAGTACTTC
v_gene: TRBV5-1
abundance: once
d_gene: -
j_gene: TRBJ2-7